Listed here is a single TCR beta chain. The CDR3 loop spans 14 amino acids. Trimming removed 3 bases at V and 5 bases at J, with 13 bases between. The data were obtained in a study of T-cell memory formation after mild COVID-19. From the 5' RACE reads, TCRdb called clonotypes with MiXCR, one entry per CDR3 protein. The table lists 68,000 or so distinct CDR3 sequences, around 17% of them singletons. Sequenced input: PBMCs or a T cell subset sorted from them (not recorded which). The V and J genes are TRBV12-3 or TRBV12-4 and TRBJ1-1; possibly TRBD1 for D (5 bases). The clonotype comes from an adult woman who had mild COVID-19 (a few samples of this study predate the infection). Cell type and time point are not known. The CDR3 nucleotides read TGTGCCAGCAGTTTTCCCCAGGGATGGACTGAAGCTTTCTTT. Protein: CASSFPQGWTEAFF.